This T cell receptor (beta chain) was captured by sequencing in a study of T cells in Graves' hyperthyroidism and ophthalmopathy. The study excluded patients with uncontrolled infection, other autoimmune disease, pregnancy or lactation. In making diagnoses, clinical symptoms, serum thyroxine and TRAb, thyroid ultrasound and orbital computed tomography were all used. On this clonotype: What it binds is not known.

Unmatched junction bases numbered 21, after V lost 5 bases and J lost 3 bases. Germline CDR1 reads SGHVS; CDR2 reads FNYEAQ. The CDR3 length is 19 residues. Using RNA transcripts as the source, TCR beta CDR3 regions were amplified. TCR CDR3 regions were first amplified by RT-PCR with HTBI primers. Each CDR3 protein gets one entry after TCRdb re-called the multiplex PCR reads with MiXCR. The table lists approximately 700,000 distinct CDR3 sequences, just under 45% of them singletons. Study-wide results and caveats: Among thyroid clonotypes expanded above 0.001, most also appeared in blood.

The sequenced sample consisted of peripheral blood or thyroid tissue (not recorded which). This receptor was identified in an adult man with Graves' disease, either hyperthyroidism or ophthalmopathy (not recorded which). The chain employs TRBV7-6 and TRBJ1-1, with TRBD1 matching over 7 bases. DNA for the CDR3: TGTGCCAGCAGCCCAGATCTCATTACAGGGGAGGGCTGGGACACTGAAGCTTTCTTT. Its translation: CASSPDLITGEGWDTEAFF.